These 20 T cell receptor beta chains share one sample of origin, sequenced in a study of cytomegalovirus exposure and HLA in healthy donors. Amplification used 60 Vbeta primers and 13 Jbeta primers. The data were produced by immunoSEQ multiplex PCR, yet TCRdb's version contains in-frame clones alone and is incomplete. This table has about 62,000 clones, more than 70% appearing once. The sequenced material came from PBMCs. Every receptor here comes from a woman younger than 45 in good health and CMV-seronegative.

The chain has TRBV11-3 and TRBJ2-5; TRBD2 is a possible D gene (6 bases). This CDR3 has 14 amino acids. Germline-derived CDR1 and CDR2 are SGHNT and YENEEA. V lost 5 bases, J lost 2 bases, and 12 bases lay in between. The DNA of the CDR3 is TGTGCCAGCAGCCCCGGCGGGGTTCAAGAGACCCAGTACTTC. Its translation: CASSPGGVQETQYF.

This clone was detected once. The chain employs TRBV6-5 and TRBJ2-3; 9 bases are shared with TRBD2. The CDR3 runs 14 residues. The germline gives CDR1 MNHEY, CDR2 SVGAGI. Germline trimming cut 8 bases from V and 5 bases from J; bases unmatched to any gene: 8. CDR3 sequence reads: CASGIAGEEDTQYF. For the CDR3, the DNA is TGTGCCAGCGGTATAGCGGGAGAGGAAGATACGCAGTATTTT.

The gene calls are TRBV6-5 and TRBJ2-1; tentative D call: TRBD2 (5 bases). The CDR3 consists of 14 residues. Trimming pared 7 bases from V and 8 bases from J, leaving 18 bases between. Germline lookup yields CDR1 MNHEY and CDR2 SVGAGI. As DNA, the CDR3 is TGTGCCAGCAACTCGAACAGAGGGCGTCATGAGCAGTTCTTC. Translation: CASNSNRGRHEQFF.

This clone was seen more than once but under ten times. The chain has TRBV28 and TRBJ1-2; D perhaps matches TRBD1 (5 bases). The CDR3 length is 15 residues. The germline V gene encodes CDR1 MDHEN and CDR2 SYDVKM. Trimming cost V 5 bases and J 6 bases, with 19 bases left between them. Written as DNA, the CDR3 is TGTGCCAGCAGTGCGCCTGGGCGGGGGTGGAATGGCTACACCTTC. Translating gives CASSAPGRGWNGYTF.

The rearrangement uses TRBV6-9 and TRBJ2-3; TRBD2 might be the D (5 bases). Germline CDR1 and CDR2: MNHGY and SVAAGI. Trimming removed 0 bases from V and 5 bases from J, with 15 bases in between. This CDR3 has 16 amino acids. CDR3 sequence (DNA): TGTGCCAGCAGTTATTCCGAGACTAACCCCCTAGATACGCAGTATTTT. It is translated as CASSYSETNPLDTQYF.

This chain joins TRBV6-1 and TRBJ2-7; no clear D gene. V was cut by 7 bases and J by 0 bases, with 13 bases left in between. The CDR3 is 14 amino acids. CDR1 and CDR2 from the germline V gene are MNHNS and SASEGT. The CDR3 coding sequence is TGTGCCAGCACCGCGGTCCAGAGCTCCTACGAGCAGTACGTC. Amino acid sequence: CASTAVQSSYEQYV.

The gene calls are TRBV19 and TRBJ1-1; TRBD1 aligns across 7 bases. There are 14 residues in the CDR3. Germline V gene data show CDR1 as LNHDA and CDR2 as SQIVND (reference sequence). The ends lost 6 bases at V and 11 bases at J; junction bases unmatched: 15. The CDR3 here is CASSQRTGRDKAFF. Here the CDR3 DNA reads TGTGCCAGTAGCCAAAGGACAGGCCGGGATAAGGCTTTCTTT.

There are a few counts of this clone. The chain couples TRBV5-6 to TRBJ2-7; perhaps TRBD2 as D (5 bases). V lost 3 bases and J 10 bases, leaving 17 bases between the germline ends. Germline CDR1 SGHDT, CDR2 YYEEEE. This CDR3 is 13 amino acids long. The CDR3 coding sequence is TGTGCCAGCAGCTCCCGTGAGGGTGGTAGTCAGTACGTC. Translation: CASSSREGGSQYV.

This rearrangement joins TRBV7-8 to TRBJ1-5; D possibly corresponds to TRBD1 (6 bases). V lost 1 base and J lost 9, with 13 bases in between. Germline assignment: CDR1 SGHVS and CDR2 FQNEAQ. This CDR3 comprises 14 residues. In DNA, the CDR3 is TGTGCCAGCAGCTTAGAATCAGGGGATAGGCCCCAGCATTTT. Protein product: CASSLESGDRPQHF.

The gene calls are TRBV13 and TRBJ1-3; 11 bases match TRBD1. V lost 5 bases and J lost 6; bases outside the gene matches: 3. The CDR3 extends over 14 amino acids. CDR1 is PRHDT, CDR2 FYEKMQ, per germline (reference sequence). The CDR3 region is CASSGQGAENTIYF. The DNA for the CDR3 is TGTGCCAGCAGCGGACAGGGGGCAGAAAACACCATATATTTT.

The chain is built from TRBV14 and TRBJ2-2, with D unresolved. V was pared by 1 base and J by 4 bases, with 7 bases between. This CDR3 comprises 14 residues. Per the germline V gene, CDR1 is SGHDN and CDR2 is FVKESK. Here the CDR3 DNA reads TGTGCCAGCAGCCAAGGGTCCGGCACCGGGGAGCTGTTTTTT. Protein sequence: CASSQGSGTGELFF.

This clone was seen only once. The chain has TRBV19 and TRBJ1-3, with 11 bases that match TRBD1. Trimming took 2 bases from V and 3 from J; bases not matched to a gene: 3. This CDR3 contains 16 residues. The germline V gene has CDR1 LNHDA and CDR2 SQIVND (reference sequence). CDR3 DNA sequence: TGTGCCAGTAGTATACGGGACAGGGGGAATGGAAACACCATATATTTT. Protein product: CASSIRDRGNGNTIYF.

This clone was counted a few times. The chain combines TRBV4-3 with TRBJ2-1, with 7 bases that match TRBD2. The CDR3 is 15 residues long. CDR1 LGHNA and CDR2 YSLEER come from the germline V gene. V shed 2 bases and J 6 bases; nucleotides not matched to a gene: 7. CDR3 protein: CASSQNRDYSNEQFF. The CDR3 region has the DNA TGCGCCAGCAGCCAAAACCGGGACTATTCCAATGAGCAGTTCTTC.

The rearrangement joins TRBV2 to TRBJ2-1, with TRBD1 as a possible D gene (5 bases). The germline V and J ends were trimmed by 4 bases and 3 bases, with 10 bases remaining between them. CDR1 is SNHLY, CDR2 FYNNEI, per germline. The CDR3 runs 14 residues. In nucleotides, the CDR3 is TGTGCCAGCAGTGGCGACAGAGGCTACAATGAGCAGTTCTTC. Translation gives CASSGDRGYNEQFF.

A remark on this clone: This sample also contains other DNA sequences that code for the same CDR3. The chain has TRBV4-1 and TRBJ2-3; D is unresolved. Germline CDR1 is MGHRA and CDR2 is YSYEKL. Trimming removed 4 bases from V and 2 bases from J, with 10 bases in between. There are 14 residues in the CDR3. CDR3: CASSRPENTDTQYF. The DNA of the CDR3 is TGCGCCAGCAGCCGCCCCGAGAACACAGATACGCAGTATTTT.

The chain recombines TRBV7-3 with TRBJ2-6, with a weak D call TRBD1 (5 bases). Trimming left V 6 bases short and J 1 base short, with 13 bases between. The CDR3 runs to 16 residues. CDR1 SGHTA and CDR2 FQGTGA come from the germline V gene. Here the CDR3 reads CASSSDSGSGANVLTF. The DNA of the CDR3 is TGTGCCAGCAGTTCCGATTCAGGGTCTGGGGCCAACGTCCTGACTTTC.

The chain is built from TRBV19 and TRBJ2-7, with TRBD1 as a possible D gene (5 bases). The V end lost 4 bases, the J end lost 0 bases, and 16 bases lay between the germline ends. Germline V gene data show CDR1 as LNHDA and CDR2 as SQIVND (reference sequence). The CDR3 length is 16 residues. The CDR3 spells CASSTSTALNSYEQYF. The CDR3 DNA sequence: TGTGCCAGTAGTACCTCGACAGCCCTAAACTCCTACGAGCAGTACTTC.

The J gene is TRBJ1-5, the V gene TRBV4-2, with D possibly matching TRBD1 (6 bases). This CDR3 has 13 residues. V shed 1 base and J shed 6 bases, with 7 bases lying between them. The V gene's germline CDR1 is LGHNA and CDR2 YNFKEQ. The CDR3 DNA follows: TGTGCCAGCAGCCAAGGCAGGGGTCAGCCCCAGCATTTT. It codes for CASSQGRGQPQHF.

The chain employs TRBV28 and TRBJ1-2, with a tentative D call TRBD1 (6 bases). Trimming removed 3 bases from V and 6 bases from J, with 14 bases in between. The CDR3 has 14 amino acids. Germline CDR1 is MDHEN and CDR2 is SYDVKM. CDR3 sequence reads: CASSLWVTGNGYTF. The CDR3 nucleotides read TGTGCCAGCAGTTTGTGGGTTACAGGGAATGGCTACACCTTC.

The gene calls are TRBV5-1 and TRBJ2-7, with D perhaps matching TRBD2 (5 bases). Germline V gene lookup returns CDR1 SGHRS and CDR2 YFSETQ. Trimming shortened V by 5 bases and J by 0 bases, and 21 bases separated the two germline ends. This CDR3 contains 17 residues. The CDR3 region has the DNA TGCGCCAGCAGGGGCACAACTGGCGGGCCGAGCTCCTACGAGCAGTACTTC. Translated, it gives CASRGTTGGPSSYEQYF.